Listed below are T cell receptor beta chains from one sample, sequenced in a study of beta chain features in type 1 diabetes. TCRdb's copy holds only in-frame clones and misses some; the assay was immunoSEQ multiplex PCR. The sample gives some 200,000 clones, around 15% of which show up once; about 0.078% is in the top ten. The sequenced sample was naive CD4+ T cells from blood. The receptors were sampled from a man in his thirties or forties with type 1 diabetes. CDR3s leave out the opening cysteine and the closing phenylalanine or tryptophan.

>TRBV18
ASSPMQGGAKNIQY
>TRBV14
ASSQVQPTDTQY
>TRBV29-1
SGDSQSYEQF
>TRBV10-3
AISTSGRSTDTQY
>TRBV6-6
ASSRGHPLTDTQY
>TRBV29-1
SVEGGAGRAYNEQF
>TRBV7-2
ASSLTGELF
>TRBV6-5
ASRLYNEQF
>TRBV29-1
SVERDVQNTIY
>TRBV14
ASSQGSGFSYNEQF
>TRBV16
ASSQSPYGYT
>TRBV7-2
ASSFSGGRVHTQY
>TRBV30
AWSVRGNTEAF
>TRBV25-1
ASTGGREQY
>TRBV27
ASSPTPGSYEQY
>TRBV18
ASSPAGQANYGYT
>TRBV29-1
SVLNMNYGYT
>TRBV5-6
ASSSRLAGHYEQY
>TRBV9
ASSVLSGANVLT
>TRBV4-2
ASSQDPGRLEEKLF
>TRBV7-2
ASSFDRGETQY
>TRBV9
ASSPSPQGGLYTDTQY
>TRBV7-9
ASSLMGRNTEAF
>TRBV25-1
ASSDPGVEGKY
>TRBV6-6
ASSYTGGDNIQY
>TRBV4-1
ASSQPVAGTQY
>TRBV23-1
ASSQPPRGKNIQY
>TRBV4-3
ASSPDSNYEQY
>TRBV7-2
ASSLGAAGYNEQF
>TRBV7-9
ASSLRDHTDTQY
>TRBV28
ASSLQGAANNEQF
>TRBV7-2
ASSFGGTSGSYEQY
>TRBV2
ASSLPGYKADEQF
>TRBV9
ASSQASNTGELF
>TRBV13
ASSLQGYETQY
>TRBV20-1
SARVSRTQY
>TRBV29-1
SALEHDRGPQETQY
>TRBV7-6
ASSPNHSGEKLF
>TRBV5-4
ASSLGTGDLYEQF
>TRBV23-1
ASSQARDNWTTNYGYT
>TRBV30
ARDRDPTDTQY
>TRBV30
AWGRDHEKLF
>TRBV29-1
SVGGPGNEQF
>TRBV10-1
ASSGRGDKNIQY
>TRBV14
ASSLRLAGVSYNEQF
>TRBV29-1
SVAGHLDQPQH
>TRBV11-2
ASTLEGTGRNEQF
>TRBV10-3
AISDLPGQGSEKLF
>TRBV30
AWSVQSDTEAF
>TRBV18
ASSPLRAGDLTNYGYT
>TRBV2
ATTILSSLTGELF
>TRBV29-1
SVEGRAGGEQY
>TRBV9
ASSVDTPDTQY
>TRBV5-6
ASSTTGVRIENIQY
>TRBV12-5
ASGLATSGDTQY
>TRBV5-4
ASSSGMSTDTQY
>TRBV9
ASSEQGQGGEAF
>TRBV7-2
ASSLGVPPGRETQY
>TRBV7-9
ASSTPGHLNEKLF